Shown below are 30 T cell receptor beta chains from a single sample sequenced in a study of cytomegalovirus exposure and HLA in healthy donors. The PCR contained 60 Vbeta and 13 Jbeta primers. Data came from immunoSEQ multiplex PCR; TCRdb stores just in-frame clones and leaves some out. This sample's table has about 170,000 clones. Specimen: PBMCs. The source is a woman aged 60 to 75 in good health and CMV-seronegative.

This sequence joins TRBV7-8 and TRBJ2-3; perhaps TRBD2 as D (5 bases). This CDR3 is built from 14 residues. Trimming pared 2 bases from V and 4 bases from J, leaving 10 bases between. Germline values: CDR1 SGHVS, CDR2 FQNEAQ. The CDR3 nucleotides read TGTGCCAGCAGCTTACCGGGGAGCCCAGATACGCAGTATTTT. This gives the protein CASSLPGSPDTQYF.

This sequence joins TRBV5-1 and TRBJ1-3; D is ambiguous. Trimming shortened V by 0 bases and J by 1 base, and 11 bases separated the two germline ends. Germline CDR1 SGHRS, CDR2 YFSETQ. The CDR3 totals 16 residues. CDR3 DNA sequence: TGCGCCAGCAGCTTGGAGGGAGCATATTCTGGAAACACCATATATTTT. Its protein is CASSLEGAYSGNTIYF.

V and J are TRBV6-1 and TRBJ2-7; D gene uncertain. The CDR3 runs to 12 residues. Trimming removed 7 bases at V and 3 bases at J, with 10 bases between. Germline V CDR1 and CDR2: MNHNS, SASEGT. CDR3 nucleotides: TGTGCCAGCACGTGGTGGAGCTACGAGCAGTACTTC. It is translated as CASTWWSYEQYF.

The rearrangement uses TRBV2 and TRBJ2-1, with 9 bases aligning to TRBD2. This CDR3 contains 10 residues. V lost 5 bases, J lost 15 bases, and 2 bases stayed unmatched. Germline V lookup: CDR1 SNHLY, CDR2 FYNNEI. The CDR3 spells CASSSGGLFF. DNA of the CDR3: TGTGCCAGCAGTAGCGGGGGGCTGTTCTTC.

The CDR3 DNA reads TGTGCCAGCAGTTTGGGGACAGTTAATAATTCACCCCTCCACTTT. It encodes CASSLGTVNNSPLHF. This chain uses TRBV6-5 with TRBJ1-6; 7 bases align to TRBD1. V lost 4 bases and J lost 5; bases outside the gene matches: 5. The CDR3 covers 15 residues. In germline, CDR1 is MNHEY, CDR2 SVGAGI.

This sequence joins TRBV5-1 and TRBJ2-3, with TRBD1 as a possible D gene (6 bases). Trimming removed 0 bases from V and 2 bases from J, with 16 bases in between. Germline V gene lookup returns CDR1 SGHRS and CDR2 YFSETQ. There are 17 residues in the CDR3. CDR3 nucleotide sequence: TGCGCCAGCAGCTTGGATTGGACAGACGACCCCACAGATACGCAGTATTTT. Translating it yields CASSLDWTDDPTDTQYF. The full variable domain, with the rest looked up from reference TRBV5-1 and TRBJ2-3, is KAGVTQTPRYLIKTRGQQVTLSCSPISGHRSVSWYQQTPGQGLQFLFEYFSETQRNKGNFPGRFSGRQFSNSRSEMNVSTLELGDSALYLCASSLDWTDDPTDTQYFGPGTRLTVL.

This chain uses TRBV27 with TRBJ2-7, with D possibly matching TRBD1 (5 bases). The germline V and J ends were trimmed by 3 bases and 3 bases, with 9 bases remaining between them. The CDR3 is 13 amino acids. The germline V gene has CDR1 MNHEY and CDR2 SMNVEV (reference sequence). CDR3 sequence: CASSFSRGYEQYF. Here the CDR3 DNA reads TGTGCCAGCAGTTTTTCAAGGGGCTACGAGCAGTACTTC.

V gene TRBV4-2 combines with J gene TRBJ1-5; TRBD1 matches 7 bases. The V segment lost 1 base and the J segment 6 bases; nucleotides outside the gene matches: 9. The CDR3 contains 16 residues. Germline loops: CDR1 LGHNA, CDR2 YNFKEQ. The CDR3 reads CASSQGAEGASQPQHF. CDR3 bases: TGTGCCAGCAGCCAAGGGGCTGAGGGGGCGAGTCAGCCCCAGCATTTT.

The genes are TRBV7-2 and TRBJ1-5; possible D gene TRBD1, 6 bases. The V end lost 4 bases, the J end lost 5 bases, and 12 bases lay between the germline ends. CDR1 SGHTA and CDR2 FQGNSA come from the germline V gene. The CDR3 is made up of 14 amino acids. In DNA, the CDR3 is TGTGCCAGCAGCTCTCAGGGGAGGGATCAGCCCCAGCATTTT. Translating it yields CASSSQGRDQPQHF.

The chain carries TRBV2 and TRBJ2-7, with a weak D call TRBD1 (6 bases). The CDR3 sequence is 15 residues long. Germline assignment: CDR1 SNHLY and CDR2 FYNNEI. V was cut by 2 bases and J by 5 bases, with 16 bases left in between. The CDR3 DNA reads TGTGCCAGCAGTGAAAGGCCAGGGGTACGGGACGAGCAGTACTTC. Its translation: CASSERPGVRDEQYF.

The chain employs TRBV5-1 and TRBJ2-2; D may be TRBD2 (5 bases). V lost 1 base, J lost 5 bases, and 12 bases lay in between. Germline CDR1 reads SGHRS; CDR2 reads YFSETQ. The CDR3 consists of 15 residues. The CDR3 DNA follows: TGCGCCAGCAGCTTGATAACTGGGGAGACCGGGGAGCTGTTTTTT. It encodes CASSLITGETGELFF.

The rearrangement links TRBV5-1 to TRBJ2-7, with 9 bases lining up with TRBD1. Germline-derived CDR1 and CDR2 are SGHRS and YFSETQ. V was pared by 0 bases and J by 5 bases, with 12 bases of the junction left unmatched. CDR3 length: 17 residues. CDR3 DNA: TGCGCCAGCAGCTTGGCTTATCCGGGACAGGGTATCCACGAGCAGTACTTC. Translating it yields CASSLAYPGQGIHEQYF.

This clone is labeled large based on frequency. The gene calls are TRBV2 and TRBJ1-1; D call uncertain. The CDR3 runs 12 residues. V lost 9 bases and J lost 4, with 12 bases in between. Germline V gene lookup returns CDR1 SNHLY and CDR2 FYNNEI. The DNA for the CDR3 is TGTGCCAGGACTCAAATGGGCACTGAAGCTTTCTTT. It yields the protein CARTQMGTEAFF.

The chain recombines TRBV15 with TRBJ1-1; 7 nucleotides agree with TRBD1. In germline, CDR1 is LNHNV, CDR2 YYDKDF (reference sequence). With V trimmed by 1 base and J by 1 base, 3 bases remained unmatched. The CDR3 length is 15 residues. The CDR3 loop is CATSRGGQTNTEAFF. DNA for the CDR3: TGTGCCACCAGCAGAGGGGGACAGACGAACACTGAAGCTTTCTTT.

The chain couples TRBV13 to TRBJ1-3; TRBD1 might be the D (6 bases). V was trimmed by 6 bases and J by 2 bases, leaving 11 bases between them. Per the germline V gene, CDR1 is PRHDT and CDR2 is FYEKMQ (reference sequence). The CDR3 loop spans 14 amino acids. The CDR3 sequence: CASRPPGAGNTIYF. In nucleotides, the CDR3 is TGTGCCAGCAGACCCCCAGGGGCTGGAAACACCATATATTTT.

The chain recombines TRBV4-1 with TRBJ2-7, with 11 bases identical to TRBD2. Trimming took 6 bases from V and 3 from J; bases not matched to a gene: 13. The germline CDR1 and CDR2 sequences are MGHRA and YSYEKL. There are 17 residues in the CDR3. For the CDR3, the DNA is TGCGCCAGCAGTCTAAGGGGAACTAGCGGGAGTAACTACGAGCAGTACTTC. Translating it yields CASSLRGTSGSNYEQYF.

This chain links TRBV5-6 with TRBJ2-7; D is uncertain. This CDR3 spans 16 amino acids. V lost 0 bases, J lost 4 bases, and 17 bases lay in between. CDR1 is SGHDT, CDR2 YYEEEE, per germline. CDR3 in DNA: TGTGCCAGCAGCTTGGGACGACCCGAAGAGGCTTACGAGCAGTACTTC. This gives the protein CASSLGRPEEAYEQYF.

CDR3 loop: CASSLDRTSEAFF. Written as DNA, the CDR3 is TGTGCCAGCAGCCTTGACAGGACGAGTGAAGCTTTCTTT. The chain employs TRBV5-4 and TRBJ1-1, with D maybe TRBD1 (6 bases). In germline, CDR1 is SGHNT, CDR2 YYREEE (reference sequence). This CDR3 spans 13 amino acids. V was cut by 4 bases and J by 7 bases, with 14 bases left in between.

The J gene is TRBJ1-4, the V gene TRBV4-1; 8 positions match TRBD1. The CDR3 has 17 residues. Germline-derived CDR1 and CDR2 are MGHRA and YSYEKL. V was pared by 6 bases and J by 0 bases, with 9 bases of the junction left unmatched. The CDR3 nucleotides are TGCGCCAGCAGACCCTCAGGGGGCGTTGCAACTAATGAAAAACTGTTTTTT. Its translation: CASRPSGGVATNEKLFF.

The rearrangement uses TRBV5-1 and TRBJ1-1; the D is unclear. Trimming shortened V by 4 bases and J by 1 base, and 14 bases separated the two germline ends. Germline assignment: CDR1 SGHRS and CDR2 YFSETQ. The CDR3 is 15 residues long. The CDR3 DNA reads as TGCGCCAGCAGCCTAACAGTGGGCTCGAACACTGAAGCTTTCTTT. As protein: CASSLTVGSNTEAFF.

This sequence joins TRBV5-1 and TRBJ2-5; 8 nucleotides agree with TRBD1. Per the germline V gene, CDR1 is SGHRS and CDR2 is YFSETQ. V shed 2 bases and J 12 bases; nucleotides not matched to a gene: 15. CDR3 size: 15 residues. CDR3 DNA: TGCGCCAGCAGCTTCCAAGGACAGGGTGAGGGTGTGGAGTACTTC. This gives the protein CASSFQGQGEGVEYF. Combining the CDR3 with reference TRBV5-1 and TRBJ2-5 gives the whole variable domain KAGVTQTPRYLIKTRGQQVTLSCSPISGHRSVSWYQQTPGQGLQFLFEYFSETQRNKGNFPGRFSGRQFSNSRSEMNVSTLELGDSALYLCASSFQGQGEGVEYFGPGTRLLVL.

The chain uses TRBV6-1 and TRBJ1-1; 7 bases match TRBD1. V was clipped by 2 bases and J by 4 bases; unmatched bases: 7. This CDR3 contains 15 residues. Germline V gene sequence: CDR1 MNHNS, CDR2 SASEGT. The CDR3 reads CASSETRSGGTEAFF. The CDR3 DNA reads as TGTGCCAGCAGTGAAACGCGGTCAGGGGGCACTGAAGCTTTCTTT.

The chain couples TRBV7-3 to TRBJ2-3; TRBD2 agrees at 12 bases. After removal of 7 bases from V and 6 bases from J, the junction contained 2 bases not matched to a gene. The CDR3 totals 13 residues. Germline CDR1 is SGHTA and CDR2 is FQGTGA. The CDR3, as DNA: TGTGCCAGCACTAGCGGGGGGGCGGATACGCAGTATTTT. It yields the protein CASTSGGADTQYF.

The chain employs TRBV5-1 and TRBJ2-5; TRBD1 matches at 7 bases. This CDR3 has 17 amino acids. V gave up 5 bases and J gave up 6 bases; unmatched junction bases: 19. Per germline, CDR1 SGHRS and CDR2 YFSETQ. CDR3: CASSFWKSTGVAKTQYF. The CDR3 bases are TGCGCCAGCAGTTTTTGGAAGAGTACAGGGGTGGCAAAGACCCAGTACTTC.

The chain's CDR3 is CASSRSLAGVGEQFF. The CDR3 DNA reads as TGTGCCAGCAGCCGGTCGCTAGCGGGAGTAGGTGAGCAGTTCTTC. This chain connects TRBV2 to TRBJ2-1; 10 bases fit TRBD2. CDR1 is SNHLY, CDR2 FYNNEI, per germline. After removal of 6 bases from V and 9 bases from J, the junction contained 11 bases not matched to a gene. This CDR3 is built from 15 residues.

CDR3 nucleotides: TGTGCCTGGAGTGTAGGACAGCGTTCCACAGATACGCAGTATTTT. The encoded protein is CAWSVGQRSTDTQYF. The chain uses TRBV30 and TRBJ2-3, with D possibly being TRBD1 (6 bases). V lost 0 bases and J 2 bases, leaving 12 bases between the germline ends. CDR1 is GTSNPN and CDR2 is SVGIG in the germline V gene (reference sequence). This CDR3 comprises 15 residues.

The rearrangement uses TRBV7-9 and TRBJ1-5; D is undetermined. Looked up from germline, CDR1 is SEHNR and CDR2 is FQNEAQ (reference sequence). This CDR3 comprises 13 residues. Trimming stripped 0 bases from V and 6 bases from J, with 6 bases between. CDR3 in amino acids: CASSLAQAQPQHF. The CDR3 DNA is TGTGCCAGCAGCTTAGCCCAAGCTCAGCCCCAGCATTTT.

This chain connects TRBV5-5 to TRBJ1-1; no clear D gene. Germline V gene sequence: CDR1 SGHKS, CDR2 YYEKEE (reference sequence). The germline V and J ends were trimmed by 0 bases and 5 bases, with 8 bases remaining between them. The CDR3 runs 13 residues. CDR3 residues: CASSLVQRTEAFF. CDR3 DNA: TGTGCCAGCAGCTTGGTACAGAGAACTGAAGCTTTCTTT.

The chain carries TRBV5-4 and TRBJ2-7; TRBD1 is a possible D gene (6 bases). The V gene's germline CDR1 is SGHNT and CDR2 YYREEE (reference sequence). V lost 0 bases and J 7 bases, leaving 17 bases between the germline ends. The CDR3 runs to 15 residues. The CDR3 DNA is TGTGCCAGCAGCTTGGTTGGGGGCATGTCGGGTGAGCAGTACTTC. Its protein is CASSLVGGMSGEQYF.

J is TRBJ2-2 and V is TRBV11-2, with D perhaps matching TRBD2 (5 bases). The CDR3 is 10 amino acids. Germline V gives CDR1 SGHAT, CDR2 FQNNGV. V was shortened by 11 bases and J by 6 bases, with 7 bases between the two germline ends. This CDR3 is CASEAGELFF. The DNA for the CDR3 is TGTGCCTCGGAGGCCGGGGAGCTGTTTTTT. The variable domain in full, with the rest retrieved from reference TRBV11-2 and TRBJ2-2, is EAGVAQSPRYKIIEKRQSVAFWCNPISGHATLYWYQQILGQGPKLLIQFQNNGVVDDSQLPKDRFSAERLKGVDSTLKIQPAKLEDSAVYLCASEAGELFFGEGSRLTVL.